This TCR beta chain was identified during a study of blood T cell repertoires in COVID-19. Study information: Acute and convalescent COVID-19 samples came from the United States, Italy and Spain.

Each participant's cohort was designated according to participant-reported clinical history. Libraries were prepared by immunoSEQ multiplex PCR; TCRdb keeps only in-frame clonotypes and omits some of them. The repertoire includes hundreds of thousands of clones, 80% of them detected once, and 6.5% to 8.5% sits in the top ten. V dropped 6 bases and J dropped 3 bases, with 15 bases sitting between them. CDR1 and CDR2 (germline): LGHDT, YNNKEL (reference sequence). CDR3 length: 14 residues. The receptor comes from a woman in her 40s with acute COVID-19. V is TRBV3-1 (or the pseudogene TRBV3-2) and J is TRBJ2-7; D possibly corresponds to TRBD1 (6 bases). What was sequenced was PBMCs or T cells enriched from blood (not recorded which). The CDR3 region is CASRPQGRVYEQYF. CDR3 DNA sequence: TGTGCCAGCAGACCACAGGGCCGCGTCTACGAGCAGTACTTC.